This T cell receptor (beta chain) was recovered during a study of CD8 T cells in Susac syndrome. V shed 2 bases and J shed 7 bases, with 12 bases lying between them. The CDR3 has 14 amino acids. The V gene's germline CDR1 is LGHDT and CDR2 YNNKEL (reference sequence). Controls matched for age and sex were healthy donors. RNA totalling roughly 0.45 to 1 ug underwent reverse transcription with random hexamers. TCRdb itself ran the immunoSEQ multiplex PCR reads through MiXCR, one entry per CDR3 protein. Here the sample spans just under 150,000 distinct CDR3 sequences, less than 95% being singletons. Specimen: CD4+ T cells from PBMCs. This rearrangement joins TRBV3-1 to TRBJ2-4; D not certain. This sequence originates from a human donor in good health. The chain's CDR3 is CASSQLSDGNIQYF. Here the CDR3 DNA reads TGTGCCAGCAGCCAACTATCCGACGGTAACATTCAGTACTTC.